The source of this TCR beta chain is a study of blood T cell repertoires in COVID-19. The CDR3 loop spans 14 amino acids. The germline V gene encodes CDR1 SGHTA and CDR2 FQGNSA. The V end was cut by 1 base, the J end by 9 bases, with 10 bases between. The method was immunoSEQ multiplex PCR; TCRdb's version includes in-frame clones alone and lacks a portion of them. The table has 200,000 to 250,000 clones, more than 80% seen once. This TCR came from a woman younger than 30 in a cohort exposed to, infected with or recovered from COVID-19 (not recorded which). This chain joins TRBV7-2 and TRBJ1-6, with D perhaps matching TRBD1 (5 bases). Sequencing was carried out using PBMCs or T cells enriched from blood (not recorded which). The CDR3 nucleotides read TGTGCCAGCAGCTTAGTCAGGGTCGGTTCACCCCTCCACTTT. Translating gives CASSLVRVGSPLHF. The full variable domain, its missing parts supplied by reference TRBV7-2 and TRBJ1-6, is GAGVSQSPSNKVTEKGKDVELRCDPISGHTALYWYRQSLGQGLEFLIYFQGNSAPDKSGLPSDRFSAERTGGSVSTLTIQRTQQEDSAVYLCASSLVRVGSPLHFGNGTRLTVT.